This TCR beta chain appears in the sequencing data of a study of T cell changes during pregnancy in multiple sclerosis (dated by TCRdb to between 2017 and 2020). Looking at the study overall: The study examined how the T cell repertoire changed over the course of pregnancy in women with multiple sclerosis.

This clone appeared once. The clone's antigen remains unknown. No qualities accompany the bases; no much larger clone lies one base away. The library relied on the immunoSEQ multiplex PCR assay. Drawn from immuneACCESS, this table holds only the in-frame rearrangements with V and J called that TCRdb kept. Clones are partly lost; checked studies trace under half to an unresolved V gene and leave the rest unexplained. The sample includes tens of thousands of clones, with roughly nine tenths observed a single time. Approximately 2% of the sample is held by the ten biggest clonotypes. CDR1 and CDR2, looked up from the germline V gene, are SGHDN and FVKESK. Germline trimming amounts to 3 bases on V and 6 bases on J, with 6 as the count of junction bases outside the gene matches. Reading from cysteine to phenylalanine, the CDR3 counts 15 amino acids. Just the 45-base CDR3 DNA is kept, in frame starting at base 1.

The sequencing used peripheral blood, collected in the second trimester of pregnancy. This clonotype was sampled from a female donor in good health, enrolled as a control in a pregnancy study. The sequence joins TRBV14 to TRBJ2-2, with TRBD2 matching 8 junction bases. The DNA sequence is TGTGCCAGCAGCCACCGGCGGGAGGCCCCCGGGGAGCTGTTTTTT. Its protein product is CASSHRREAPGELFF.